This T cell receptor (beta chain) derives from a study of beta chain features in type 1 diabetes. Findings and limits, study-wide: Insertions at VDJ junctions were less frequent in type 1 diabetes patients. These patients also deleted more nucleotides at the same junctions. In the patient group, naive, central memory and Treg TCRB repertoires seemed more alike than in the healthy donor group.

The authors reverse transcribed all of the isolated RNA, so sequencing captured expressed TCRB transcripts. Clones were read by immunoSEQ multiplex PCR, and TCRdb kept only the in-frame ones, dropping some. The table lists about 360,000 clones, around 12% of them singletons. This clone was seen a handful of times. The antigen remains undetermined. Unmatched junction bases numbered 5, after V lost 4 bases and J lost 4 bases. Germline V gene data show CDR1 as LGHNA and CDR2 as YSLEER. The CDR3 consists of 14 residues. Material: naive CD4+ T cells from blood. The chain links TRBV4-3 to TRBJ2-5; 8 bases are a match to TRBD1. This TCR was sampled from a young man in good health. The CDR3 sequence is CASSLGTGPETQYF. The CDR3 nucleotides read TGCGCCAGCAGCCTCGGGACAGGCCCAGAGACCCAGTACTTC.